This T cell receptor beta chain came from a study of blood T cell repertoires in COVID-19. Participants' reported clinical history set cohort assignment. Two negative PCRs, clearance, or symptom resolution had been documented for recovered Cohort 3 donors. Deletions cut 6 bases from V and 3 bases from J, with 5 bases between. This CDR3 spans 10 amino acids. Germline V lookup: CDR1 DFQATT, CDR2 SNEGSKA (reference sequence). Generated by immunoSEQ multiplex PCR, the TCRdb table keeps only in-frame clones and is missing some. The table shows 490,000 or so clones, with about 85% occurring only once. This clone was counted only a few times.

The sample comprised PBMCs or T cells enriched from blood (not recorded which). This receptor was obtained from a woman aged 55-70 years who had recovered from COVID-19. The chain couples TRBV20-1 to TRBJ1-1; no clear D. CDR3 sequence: CSARDTEAFF. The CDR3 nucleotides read TGCAGTGCCCGGGACACTGAAGCTTTCTTT.